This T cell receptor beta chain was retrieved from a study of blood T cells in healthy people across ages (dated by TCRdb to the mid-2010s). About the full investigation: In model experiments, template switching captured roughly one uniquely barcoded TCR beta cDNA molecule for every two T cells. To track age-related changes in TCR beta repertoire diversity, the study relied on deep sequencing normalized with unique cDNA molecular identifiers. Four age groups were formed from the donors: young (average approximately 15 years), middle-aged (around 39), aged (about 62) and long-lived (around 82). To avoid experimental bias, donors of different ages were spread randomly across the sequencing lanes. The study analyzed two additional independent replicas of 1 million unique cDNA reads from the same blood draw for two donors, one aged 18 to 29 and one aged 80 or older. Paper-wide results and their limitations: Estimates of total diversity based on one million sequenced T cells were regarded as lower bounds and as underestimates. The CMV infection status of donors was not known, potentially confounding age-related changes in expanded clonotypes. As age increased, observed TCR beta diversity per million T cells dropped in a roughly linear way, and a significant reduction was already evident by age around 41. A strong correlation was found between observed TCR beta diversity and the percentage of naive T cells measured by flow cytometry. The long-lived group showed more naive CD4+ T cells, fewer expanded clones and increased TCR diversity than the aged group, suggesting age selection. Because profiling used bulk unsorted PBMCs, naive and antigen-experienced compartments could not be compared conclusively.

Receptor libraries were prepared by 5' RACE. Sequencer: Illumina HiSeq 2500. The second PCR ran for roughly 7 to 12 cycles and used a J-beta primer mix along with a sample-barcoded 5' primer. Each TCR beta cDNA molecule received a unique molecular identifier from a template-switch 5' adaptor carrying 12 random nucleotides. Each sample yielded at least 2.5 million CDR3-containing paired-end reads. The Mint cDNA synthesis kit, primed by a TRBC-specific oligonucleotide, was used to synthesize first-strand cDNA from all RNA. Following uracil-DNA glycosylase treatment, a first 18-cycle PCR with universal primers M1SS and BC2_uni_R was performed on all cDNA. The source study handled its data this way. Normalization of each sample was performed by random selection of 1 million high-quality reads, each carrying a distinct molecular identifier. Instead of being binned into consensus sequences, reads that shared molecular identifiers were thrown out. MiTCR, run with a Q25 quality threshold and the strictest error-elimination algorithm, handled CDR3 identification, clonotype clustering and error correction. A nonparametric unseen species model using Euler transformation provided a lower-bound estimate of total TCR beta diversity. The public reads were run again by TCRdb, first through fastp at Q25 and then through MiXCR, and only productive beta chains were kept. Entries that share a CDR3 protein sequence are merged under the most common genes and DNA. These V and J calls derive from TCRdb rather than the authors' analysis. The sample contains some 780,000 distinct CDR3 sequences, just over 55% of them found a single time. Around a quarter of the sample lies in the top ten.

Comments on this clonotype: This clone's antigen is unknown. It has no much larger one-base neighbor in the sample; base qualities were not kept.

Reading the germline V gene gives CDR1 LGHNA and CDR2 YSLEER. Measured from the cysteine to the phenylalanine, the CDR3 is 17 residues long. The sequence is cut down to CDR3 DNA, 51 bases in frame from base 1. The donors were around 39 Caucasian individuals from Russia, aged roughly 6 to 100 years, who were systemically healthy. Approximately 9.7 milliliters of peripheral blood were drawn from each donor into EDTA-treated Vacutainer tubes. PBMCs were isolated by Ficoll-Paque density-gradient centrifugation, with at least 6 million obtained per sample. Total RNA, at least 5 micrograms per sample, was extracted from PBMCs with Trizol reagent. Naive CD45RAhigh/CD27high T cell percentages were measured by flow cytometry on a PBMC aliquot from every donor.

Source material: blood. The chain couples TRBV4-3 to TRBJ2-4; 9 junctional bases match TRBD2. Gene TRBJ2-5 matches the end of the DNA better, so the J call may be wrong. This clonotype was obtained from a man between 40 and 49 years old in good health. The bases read TGCGCCAGCAGCCAAGAAGTCGGCGCGGGAGGGCAGGAGACCCAGTACTTC. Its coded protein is CASSQEVGAGGQETQYF.